The rows below give T cell receptor beta chains drawn from one sample of a study of shared T cell receptors in the human thymus. Profiled with immunoSEQ multiplex PCR; TCRdb holds only in-frame clones, not every one. Counted here are more than 300,000 clones, 95% occurring once; the ten biggest clones make up 0.015% to 0.02%. The sample comprised thymocytes. The source of these receptors is a human donor. Both conserved end residues are part of each CDR3. Fields, in order: clone size, V gene, D gene, J gene, CDR3 protein, CDR3 DNA. The D gene is left open where the match is weak. Clone size, where shown, is once, few, many, or a class for clones that have expanded.

>once|TRBV28|.|TRBJ2-2
CASTDLGLGGELFF
TGTGCCAGCACCGATTTGGGGCTGGGCGGGGAGCTGTTTTTT
>.|TRBV27|.|TRBJ1-5
CASSLSGGEGKNQPQHF
TGTGCCAGCAGTTTATCGGGGGGGGAGGGGAAAAATCAGCCCCAGCATTTT
>once|TRBV11-2|.|TRBJ2-7
CASSRPGHEQYF
TGTGCCAGCAGTCGGCCAGGGCACGAGCAGTACTTC
>.|TRBV29-1|.|TRBJ2-1
CSVETGEVSNEQFF
TGCAGCGTTGAAACGGGAGAGGTTTCCAATGAGCAGTTCTTC
>.|TRBV5-1|.|TRBJ2-7
CASSSGDDRLAYEQYF
TGCGCCAGCAGCTCGGGAGATGACAGGTTGGCCTACGAGCAGTACTTC
>.|TRBV7-9|TRBD1|TRBJ1-2
CASSLVVTGEYGYTF
TGTGCCAGCAGCTTAGTTGTGACAGGGGAATACGGCTACACCTTC
>.|TRBV2|.|TRBJ2-4
CASTQGNRVGAKNIQYF
TGTGCCAGCACCCAGGGGAACAGGGTAGGGGCCAAAAACATTCAGTACTTC
>.|TRBV5-6|.|TRBJ2-1
CASSPRRPVGYNEQFF
TGTGCCAGCAGCCCCCGGCGTCCCGTCGGCTACAATGAGCAGTTCTTC
>.|TRBV7-3|.|TRBJ2-7
CASSPTSGPSYEQYF
TGTGCCAGCAGTCCCACTTCGGGCCCCTCCTACGAGCAGTACTTC
>.|TRBV28|.|TRBJ2-3
CASRTERCDTQYF
TGTGCCAGCAGGACAGAACGGTGCGATACGCAGTATTTT
>once|TRBV28|TRBD2|TRBJ2-1
CASSFGREGLRRVNEQFF
TGTGCCAGCAGTTTTGGGCGGGAGGGCCTCCGTAGGGTAAATGAGCAGTTCTTC
>.|TRBV10-3|.|TRBJ1-1
CAISESEFGTMNTEAFF
TGTGCCATCAGTGAGTCTGAATTTGGGACCATGAACACTGAAGCTTTCTTT
>.|TRBV28|.|TRBJ2-3
CASSPRADTQYF
TGTGCCAGCAGCCCGAGAGCGGATACGCAGTATTTT
>.|TRBV27|.|TRBJ1-2
CASSTEYGYTF
TGTGCCAGCAGTACAGAGTATGGCTACACCTTC
>.|TRBV6-1|TRBD1|TRBJ1-4
CASSVSKGAVNEKLFF
TGTGCCAGCAGTGTTTCCAAGGGGGCGGTTAATGAAAAACTGTTTTTT
>.|TRBV11-2|.|TRBJ2-7
CASSLGGTTEQYF
TGTGCCAGCAGCTTAGGGGGGACGACCGAGCAGTACTTC
>.|TRBV6-4|TRBD1|TRBJ1-2
CASSDPCPGQGPTIYGYTF
TGTGCCAGCAGTGACCCCTGTCCGGGACAGGGCCCTACGATCTATGGCTACACCTTC
>.|TRBV11-3|TRBD1|TRBJ2-4
CASSSRMNSTGQGDGIQYF
TGTGCCAGCAGCTCCCGAATGAATTCGACGGGACAGGGAGATGGGATTCAGTACTTC
>.|TRBV27|.|TRBJ1-2
CASSYRASYGYTF
TGTGCCAGCAGCTACAGGGCTAGCTATGGCTACACCTTC
>.|TRBV6-5|TRBD2|TRBJ2-1
CASKRRGIYNEQFF
TGTGCCAGCAAGAGGCGGGGGATCTACAATGAGCAGTTCTTC
>.|TRBV10-2|.|TRBJ1-5
CASSSQGYNQPQHF
TGCGCCAGCAGTTCCCAGGGATACAATCAGCCCCAGCATTTT
>.|TRBV4-1|.|TRBJ2-6
CASSLYDEENPTHSGANVLTF
TGCGCCAGCAGCCTCTACGACGAGGAAAATCCAACTCACTCTGGGGCCAACGTCCTGACTTTC
>once|TRBV7-2|.|TRBJ2-1
CASSLPILSLRNNEQFF
TGTGCCAGCAGCTTACCCATTCTCTCATTGCGGAACAATGAGCAGTTCTTC
>.|TRBV7-2|.|TRBJ2-7
CASSFPGEYEQYF
TGTGCCAGCAGCTTCCCAGGGGAATACGAGCAGTACTTC
>.|TRBV4-3|.|TRBJ2-7
CASSQDYPPAINEQYF
TGCGCCAGCAGCCAAGATTACCCCCCCGCGATCAACGAGCAGTACTTC
>.|TRBV19|TRBD2|TRBJ2-1
CASKASGVYNEQFF
TGTGCCAGTAAGGCTAGCGGAGTCTACAATGAGCAGTTCTTC
>.|TRBV6-5|.|TRBJ2-1
CASRSHNEQFF
TGTGCCAGCAGATCACACAATGAGCAGTTCTTC
>.|TRBV13|TRBD2|TRBJ2-1
CASSPQIAGGKGEQFF
TGTGCCAGCAGCCCCCAAATTGCGGGAGGTAAGGGTGAGCAGTTCTTC
>.|TRBV5-6|TRBD2|TRBJ2-7
CASTTLVAGGRESSYEQYF
TGTGCCAGCACCACCTTGGTAGCGGGGGGACGCGAAAGCTCCTACGAGCAGTACTTC
>.|TRBV19|.|TRBJ1-2
CASSSPQGLNYGYTF
TGTGCCAGTAGTAGTCCCCAGGGATTAAACTATGGCTACACCTTC
>.|TRBV5-1|.|TRBJ2-2
CASSYPVGGSNTGELFF
TGCGCCAGCAGCTACCCTGTTGGGGGGTCGAACACCGGGGAGCTGTTTTTT
>.|TRBV7-2|.|TRBJ1-5
CASSFGDQPQHF
TGTGCCAGCAGCTTCGGTGATCAGCCCCAGCATTTT
>.|TRBV7-9|.|TRBJ1-1
CASSLRGNTEAFF
TGTGCCAGCAGCTTAAGGGGGAACACTGAAGCTTTCTTT
>.|TRBV27|.|TRBJ1-5
CASSQRGVRPQHF
TGTGCCAGCAGTCAGAGGGGGGTACGGCCCCAGCATTTT
>.|TRBV30|.|TRBJ2-3
CAWSPQSEDTQYF
TGTGCCTGGAGCCCCCAGTCCGAAGATACGCAGTATTTT
>.|TRBV13|TRBD2|TRBJ2-3
CASSPPGLAGGRGTDTQYF
TGTGCCAGCAGCCCGCCGGGACTAGCGGGAGGGCGGGGCACAGATACGCAGTATTTT
>.|TRBV28|.|TRBJ2-5
CASRAEGVQETQYF
TGTGCCAGCAGGGCCGAGGGCGTCCAAGAGACCCAGTACTTC
>.|TRBV7-9|.|TRBJ2-7
CASSFGGGDEQYF
TGTGCCAGCAGCTTCGGAGGTGGGGACGAGCAGTACTTC
>.|TRBV27|.|TRBJ1-2
CASSPYGPRGNYGYTF
TGTGCCAGCAGTCCTTATGGCCCGAGGGGTAACTATGGCTACACCTTC
>.|TRBV29-1|TRBD1|TRBJ2-1
CSAPGTGGDEQFF
TGCAGCGCCCCAGGGACAGGGGGGGATGAGCAGTTCTTC
>.|TRBV19|.|TRBJ1-2
CASSARERSGTRRGYTF
TGTGCCAGTAGTGCAAGGGAACGCTCTGGGACCAGGAGGGGCTACACCTTC